These 6 T cell receptor beta chains were sequenced from one sample in a study of cytotoxic CD8 clonotypes in ibrutinib-treated CLL. Generated by immunoSEQ multiplex PCR, the TCRdb table keeps only in-frame clones and is missing some. The repertoire holds roughly 20,000 clones, with 74% as singletons. Here the sequenced sample was PBMCs, taken before ibrutinib treatment. All receptors derive from a human donor with chronic lymphocytic leukemia.

V usage is TRBV27 and J usage is TRBJ2-5, with 10 positions matching TRBD2. Germline CDR1 reads MNHEY; CDR2 reads SMNVEV (reference sequence). The CDR3 is 16 amino acids. Losses at the gene ends were 4 bases for V and 3 bases for J; bases not matched to a gene: 8. As DNA, the CDR3 is TGTGCCAGCAGTTCGGACCAACTAGCGGGGAAAGAGACCCAGTACTTC. Its protein is CASSSDQLAGKETQYF.

The gene calls are TRBV5-1 and TRBJ2-7; TRBD1 matches 7 bases. The CDR3 sequence is 14 residues long. With V trimmed by 2 bases and J by 0 bases, 2 bases remained unmatched. CDR1 SGHRS and CDR2 YFSETQ come from the germline V gene. The CDR3 spells CASSFGTDSYEQYF. The CDR3 DNA is TGCGCCAGCAGCTTCGGGACAGACTCCTACGAGCAGTACTTC.

The CDR3 is CAWSEQGGQPQHF. For the CDR3, the DNA is TGTGCCTGGAGTGAACAGGGTGGTCAGCCCCAGCATTTT. The chain carries TRBV30 and TRBJ1-5, with D perhaps matching TRBD1 (6 bases). V was shortened by 1 base and J by 6 bases, with 10 bases between the two germline ends. The CDR3 has 13 residues. Germline loops: CDR1 GTSNPN, CDR2 SVGIG (reference sequence).

The J gene is TRBJ2-3, the V gene TRBV18, with 7 bases identical to TRBD1. With 2 bases clipped from V and 7 bases from J, the junction kept 6 bases outside the gene matches. CDR1 and CDR2 from the germline V gene are KGHSH and LQKENI. This CDR3 is 14 amino acids long. The CDR3 DNA is TGTGCCAGCTCACCAGACAGGGCAGGCAATACGCAGTATTTT. It is translated as CASSPDRAGNTQYF.

This chain links TRBV4-2 with TRBJ2-2; 7 nucleotides agree with TRBD1. This CDR3 spans 16 amino acids. The V gene's germline CDR1 is LGHNA and CDR2 YNFKEQ. The V and J ends lost 1 base and 5 bases, in that order; junction bases with no gene match: 7. The CDR3 loop reads CASSQAVGTETGELFF. CDR3 DNA sequence: TGTGCCAGCAGCCAAGCGGTCGGGACAGAAACCGGGGAGCTGTTTTTT.

This chain joins TRBV7-2 and TRBJ2-7; D remains ambiguous. Germline lookup yields CDR1 SGHTA and CDR2 FQGNSA. Trimming took 6 bases from V and 5 from J, leaving 17 bases between them. CDR3 length: 14 residues. Here the CDR3 reads CASRRDRRNDEQYF. For the CDR3, the DNA is TGTGCCAGCAGACGCGATAGGAGAAACGACGAGCAGTACTTC.